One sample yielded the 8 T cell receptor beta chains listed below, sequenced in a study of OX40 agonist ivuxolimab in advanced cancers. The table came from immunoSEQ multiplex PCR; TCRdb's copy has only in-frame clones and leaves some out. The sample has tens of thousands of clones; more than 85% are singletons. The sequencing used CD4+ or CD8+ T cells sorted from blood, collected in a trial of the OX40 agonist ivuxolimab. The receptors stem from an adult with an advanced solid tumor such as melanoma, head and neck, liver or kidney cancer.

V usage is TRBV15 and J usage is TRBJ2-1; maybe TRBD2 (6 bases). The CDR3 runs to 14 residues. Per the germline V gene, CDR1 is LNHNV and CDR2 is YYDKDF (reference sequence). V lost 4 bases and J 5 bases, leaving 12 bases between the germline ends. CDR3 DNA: TGTGCCACCAGCACGTGGGACTCAAACAATGAGCAGTTCTTC. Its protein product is CATSTWDSNNEQFF.

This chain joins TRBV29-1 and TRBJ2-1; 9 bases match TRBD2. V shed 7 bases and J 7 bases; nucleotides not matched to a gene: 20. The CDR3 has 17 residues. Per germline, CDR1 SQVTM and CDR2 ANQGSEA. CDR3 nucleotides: TGCAGCGCAGCCCCGGTCGTCGCGGGGGGGCCTAGGAATGAGCAGTTCTTC. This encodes CSAAPVVAGGPRNEQFF.

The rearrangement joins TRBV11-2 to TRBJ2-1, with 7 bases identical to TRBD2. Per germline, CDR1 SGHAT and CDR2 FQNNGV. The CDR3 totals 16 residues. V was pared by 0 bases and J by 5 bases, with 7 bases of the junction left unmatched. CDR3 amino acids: CASSLDLAGVNNEQFF. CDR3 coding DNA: TGTGCCAGCAGCTTAGATTTGGCGGGAGTAAACAATGAGCAGTTCTTC.

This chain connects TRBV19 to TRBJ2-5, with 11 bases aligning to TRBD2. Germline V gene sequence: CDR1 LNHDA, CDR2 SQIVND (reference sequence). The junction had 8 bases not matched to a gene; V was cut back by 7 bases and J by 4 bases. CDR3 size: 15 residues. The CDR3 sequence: CASTTSGSRGETQYF. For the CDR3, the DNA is TGTGCCAGTACTACTAGCGGGAGTCGTGGAGAGACCCAGTACTTC.

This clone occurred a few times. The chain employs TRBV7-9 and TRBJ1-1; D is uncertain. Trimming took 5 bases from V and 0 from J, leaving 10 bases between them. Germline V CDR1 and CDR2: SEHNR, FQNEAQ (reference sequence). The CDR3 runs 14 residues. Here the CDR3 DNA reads TGTGCCAGCAGCCTGGGCCTCCTGAACACTGAAGCTTTCTTT. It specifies CASSLGLLNTEAFF. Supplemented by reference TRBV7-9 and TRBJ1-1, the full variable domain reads DTGVSQNPRHKITKRGQNVTFRCDPISEHNRLYWYRQTLGQGPEFLTYFQNEAQLEKSRLLSDRFSAERPKGSFSTLEIQRTEQGDSAMYLCASSLGLLNTEAFFGQGTRLTVV.

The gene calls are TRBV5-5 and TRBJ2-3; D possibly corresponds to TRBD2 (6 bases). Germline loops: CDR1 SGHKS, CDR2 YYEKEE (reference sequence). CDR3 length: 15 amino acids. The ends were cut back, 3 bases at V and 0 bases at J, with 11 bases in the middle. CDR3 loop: CASSWGGASTDTQYF. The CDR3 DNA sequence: TGTGCCAGCAGCTGGGGCGGGGCTAGCACAGATACGCAGTATTTT.

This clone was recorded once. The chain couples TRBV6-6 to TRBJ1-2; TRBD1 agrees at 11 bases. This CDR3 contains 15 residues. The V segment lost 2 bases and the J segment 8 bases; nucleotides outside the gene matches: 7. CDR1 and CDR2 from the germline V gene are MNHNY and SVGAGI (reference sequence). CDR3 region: CASSYRTGGNPGYTF. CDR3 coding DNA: TGTGCCAGCAGTTACCGGACAGGGGGCAATCCCGGCTACACCTTC.

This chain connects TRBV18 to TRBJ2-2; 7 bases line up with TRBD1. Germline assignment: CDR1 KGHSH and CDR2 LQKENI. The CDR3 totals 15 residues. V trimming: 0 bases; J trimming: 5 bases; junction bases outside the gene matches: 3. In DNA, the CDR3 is TGTGCCAGCTCACCACCGATGGGACAGACCGGGGAGCTGTTTTTT. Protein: CASSPPMGQTGELFF.